This entry is about one T cell receptor beta chain. No antigen is known for it. This entry belongs to a study of T cells expressing NK-cell markers. Looking at the study overall: In sorted CD3+CD56+NKG2C+, CD3+CD56+NKG2C- and CD3+CD56-NKG2C+ T cells, TCR beta repertoires were obtained. Study conclusions and caveats: Dominant NKG2C+ clonotypes made up roughly 1.0-7.0% of CD8+ T cells in several donors.

TCRdb re-called the 5' RACE reads; one entry per CDR3 protein, DNA not given. The sample table includes hundreds of thousands of distinct CDR3 sequences. This CDR3 is built from 12 residues. The germline CDR1 and CDR2 sequences are SNHLY and FYNNEI. Sequenced material: blood T cells: a sorted CD56 or NKG2C T cell subset, CD4+ or CD8+ T cells, or bulk PBMC T cells (not recorded which). The chain is built from TRBV2 and TRBJ2-7; as DNA is missing, the TRBD1 call by TCRdb cannot be tested. The receptor's source is a man aged 18 to 69 in good health. The CDR3 sequence: CASRYDSNEQYF.